The 29 T cell receptor beta chains below come from one sample, sequenced in a study of blood T cell repertoires in COVID-19. Produced via immunoSEQ multiplex PCR; TCRdb's table is partial and in-frame only. The table includes approximately 70,000 clones, around 90% detected once. The sample taken for sequencing was peripheral blood. The receptor source for this set is a woman aged 50 to 60 with acute or convalescent COVID-19.

The chain carries TRBV11-1 and TRBJ2-1; possible D gene TRBD1, 7 bases. The ends were cut back, 2 bases at V and 9 bases at J, with 14 bases in the middle. The CDR3 contains 14 residues. Germline lookup yields CDR1 SGHAT and CDR2 FQDESV (reference sequence). The CDR3: CASSLTQGRSEQFF. Here the CDR3 DNA reads TGTGCCAGCAGCTTAACACAGGGGAGGAGTGAGCAGTTCTTC.

The chain combines TRBV7-6 with TRBJ2-1; TRBD2 aligns across 7 bases. The V gene's germline CDR1 is SGHVS and CDR2 FNYEAQ. J gave up 4 bases and V 5 bases, and 11 bases lay outside the gene matches. The CDR3 is made up of 16 amino acids. CDR3 region: CASSPLSGGSYNEQFF. The CDR3 DNA sequence: TGTGCCAGCAGCCCGCTCTCTGGCGGGAGTTACAATGAGCAGTTCTTC.

The rearrangement links TRBV5-1 to TRBJ1-1; D might be TRBD1 (5 bases). This CDR3 is built from 13 residues. CDR1 SGHRS and CDR2 YFSETQ come from the germline V gene. With 4 bases removed from V and 7 bases from J, the gap between germline ends came to 14 bases. CDR3 in DNA: TGCGCCAGCAGCCCAGAGCCACAGGTTGAAGCTTTCTTT. It yields the protein CASSPEPQVEAFF.

The chain combines TRBV24-1 with TRBJ2-1; D is perhaps TRBD1 (6 bases). V lost 5 bases to trimming and J lost 8 bases, with 15 bases between them. CDR3 length: 14 residues. CDR1 and CDR2 (germline): KGHDR, SFDVKD. CDR3 coding DNA: TGTGCCACCAGTGCCTACCCGACAGGCCATGAGCAGTTCTTC. Amino acid sequence: CATSAYPTGHEQFF.

This sequence joins TRBV11-1 and TRBJ1-1; D perhaps matches TRBD1 (5 bases). V shed 0 bases and J shed 0 bases, with 14 bases lying between them. Germline loops: CDR1 SGHAT, CDR2 FQDESV (reference sequence). This CDR3 region has 17 residues. CDR3 nucleotide sequence: TGTGCCAGCAGCTTAGCAGGAGACAGCCCCATGAACACTGAAGCTTTCTTT. Protein: CASSLAGDSPMNTEAFF.

The chain recombines TRBV6-5 with TRBJ2-1; no firm D call. The CDR3 sequence is 13 residues long. The germline gives CDR1 MNHEY, CDR2 SVGAGI. Between the trimmed V and J ends, which lost 7 bases and 9 bases, there was a span of 16 bases. CDR3 sequence (DNA): TGTGCCAGCACTCCCTTCGCCGGTGCTGAGCAGTTCTTC. It yields the protein CASTPFAGAEQFF.

This clone was counted between two and nine times. This sequence joins TRBV9 and TRBJ1-5, with D unclear. The V gene lost 0 bases and the J gene lost 2 bases, with 9 bases spanning the gap. Germline assignment: CDR1 SGDLS and CDR2 YYNGEE. The CDR3 has 15 amino acids. As DNA, the CDR3 is TGTGCCAGCAGCGTAGGGGTGGGAGGCAATCAGCCCCAGCATTTT. This encodes CASSVGVGGNQPQHF.

The V and J genes are TRBV27 and TRBJ2-2, with a weak D call TRBD2 (5 bases). The CDR3 has 15 amino acids. Germline CDR1 is MNHEY and CDR2 is SMNVEV (reference sequence). V was cut by 0 bases and J by 4 bases, with 9 bases left in between. CDR3 sequence reads: CASSLSPAGTGELFF. The CDR3 DNA reads TGTGCCAGCAGTTTATCCCCGGCGGGCACCGGGGAGCTGTTTTTT.

The chain links TRBV7-6 to TRBJ2-7, with D perhaps TRBD2 (6 bases). Germline CDR1 and CDR2: SGHVS and FNYEAQ. The CDR3 has 15 amino acids. V dropped 3 bases and J dropped 2 bases, with 14 bases sitting between them. CDR3 loop: CASSLSAGRTYEQYF. The CDR3 region has the DNA TGTGCCAGCAGCTTGTCGGCGGGACGGACCTACGAGCAGTACTTC.

The gene calls are TRBV28 and TRBJ1-2; 9 nucleotides align to TRBD1. Trimming took 5 bases from V and 4 from J; bases not matched to a gene: 2. CDR1 MDHEN and CDR2 SYDVKM come from the germline V gene. The CDR3 is 13 residues long. The CDR3 nucleotides read TGTGCCAGCAGTCTGGGACAGGGCTATGGCTACACCTTC. This translates into CASSLGQGYGYTF.

The chain joins TRBV28 to TRBJ2-1; 9 nucleotides line up with TRBD2. The CDR3 totals 15 residues. In germline, CDR1 is MDHEN, CDR2 SYDVKM. Trimming took 2 bases from V and 9 from J; bases not matched to a gene: 8. The CDR3 is CASSLGAGGRIEQFF. CDR3 in DNA: TGTGCCAGCAGTTTAGGGGCGGGAGGGCGGATTGAGCAGTTCTTC.

The chain employs TRBV7-8 and TRBJ1-2; tentatively, D is TRBD1 (5 bases). This CDR3 is built from 15 residues. Germline loops: CDR1 SGHVS, CDR2 FQNEAQ. Trimming took 1 base from V and 2 from J, leaving 11 bases between them. The CDR3 loop is CASSLVSGGNYGYTF. The CDR3 DNA sequence: TGTGCCAGCAGCTTAGTTTCCGGGGGGAACTATGGCTACACCTTC.

This chain connects TRBV28 to TRBJ1-2; 11 bases fit TRBD1. The CDR3 totals 16 residues. The J segment lost 1 base and the V segment lost 3 bases, leaving 4 bases of the junction unmatched. Germline V CDR1 and CDR2: MDHEN, SYDVKM. The CDR3 DNA sequence: TGTGCCAGCAGTTTGGTGGACAGGGGGCTTAACTATGGCTACACCTTC. It is translated as CASSLVDRGLNYGYTF.

The J gene is TRBJ1-3, the V gene TRBV6-5, with 7 positions matching TRBD1. The CDR3 totals 15 residues. V was pared by 8 bases and J by 0 bases, with 7 bases of the junction left unmatched. The germline gives CDR1 MNHEY, CDR2 SVGAGI. The CDR3 is CASRDSGLSGNTIYF. The CDR3 region has the DNA TGTGCCAGCCGGGACAGCGGACTCTCTGGAAACACCATATATTTT.

V is TRBV7-9 and J is TRBJ1-4; weak D call: TRBD1 (6 bases). This CDR3 is built from 16 residues. Germline loops: CDR1 SEHNR, CDR2 FQNEAQ (reference sequence). V lost 2 bases and J 5 bases, leaving 15 bases between the germline ends. The CDR3 is CASSLSVDSSNEKLFF. In DNA form, the CDR3 reads TGTGCCAGCAGCTTATCTGTGGACAGTTCAAATGAAAAACTGTTTTTT.

The chain employs TRBV30 and TRBJ2-1; TRBD2 might be the D (5 bases). Trimming took 2 bases from V and 4 from J, leaving 12 bases between them. This CDR3 comprises 14 residues. Germline CDR1 reads GTSNPN; CDR2 reads SVGIG (reference sequence). CDR3 nucleotides: TGTGCCTGGAGTTCAAGCGGATTATACAATGAGCAGTTCTTC. Amino acids: CAWSSSGLYNEQFF. The full variable domain, its missing parts supplied by reference TRBV30 and TRBJ2-1, is SQTIHQWPATLVQPVGSPLSLECTVEGTSNPNLYWYRQAAGRGLQLLFYSVGIGQISSEVPQNLSASRPQDRQFILSSKKLLLSDSGFYLCAWSSSGLYNEQFFGPGTRLTVL.

This chain uses TRBV3-1 (or the pseudogene TRBV3-2) with TRBJ1-2; tentative D call: TRBD1 (6 bases). The CDR3 totals 14 residues. Germline CDR1 is LGHDT and CDR2 is YNNKEL (reference sequence). V was cut by 1 base and J by 8 bases, with 14 bases left in between. CDR3 loop: CASSQGAQGRGYTF. The CDR3 region has the DNA TGTGCCAGCAGCCAAGGGGCACAGGGACGGGGCTACACCTTC.

This clone has a single count. An end of the junction does not agree with germline; a read error may underlie this. The chain recombines TRBV7-7 with TRBJ2-1, with 11 nucleotides matching TRBD2. This CDR3 has 15 residues. The germline CDR1 and CDR2 sequences are SSHAT and FNYEAQ (reference sequence). This CDR3 reads CASSRTSGGYNEQFF. The CDR3 nucleotides are TGTGCTAGCAGCCGAACTAGCGGGGGTTACAATGAGCAGTTCTTC.

V and J are TRBV3-1 (or the pseudogene TRBV3-2) and TRBJ1-4; the D gene is possibly TRBD1 (5 bases). V was pared by 4 bases and J by 6 bases, with 15 bases between. The CDR3 loop spans 15 amino acids. CDR1 and CDR2 (germline): LGHDT, YNNKEL (reference sequence). The CDR3 DNA sequence: TGTGCCAGCAGCCTGCGGCAGGGAGGGCATGAAAAACTGTTTTTT. It is translated as CASSLRQGGHEKLFF.

The V call is TRBV19, the J call TRBJ1-1; 8 bases are shared with TRBD1. With V trimmed by 6 bases and J by 2 bases, 8 bases remained unmatched. CDR1 LNHDA and CDR2 SQIVND come from the germline V gene (reference sequence). The length of the CDR3 is 15 residues. The CDR3 loop reads CASRIQGAGNTEAFF. The CDR3 DNA follows: TGTGCCAGTAGGATCCAGGGGGCCGGAAACACTGAAGCTTTCTTT.

This sequence joins TRBV28 and TRBJ1-1, with D maybe TRBD1 (5 bases). CDR1 and CDR2 (germline): MDHEN, SYDVKM. This CDR3 has 16 amino acids. Trimming shortened V by 5 bases and J by 0 bases, and 16 bases separated the two germline ends. This CDR3 reads CASSQNTRVLNTEAFF. CDR3 DNA: TGTGCCAGCAGTCAGAACACCAGGGTCTTGAACACTGAAGCTTTCTTT. Combining the CDR3 with reference TRBV28 and TRBJ1-1 gives the whole variable domain DVKVTQSSRYLVKRTGEKVFLECVQDMDHENMFWYRQDPGLGLRLIYFSYDVKMKEKGDIPEGYSVSREKKERFSLILESASTNQTSMYLCASSQNTRVLNTEAFFGQGTRLTVV.

The rearrangement joins TRBV15 to TRBJ1-1, with TRBD1 as a possible D gene (5 bases). The CDR3 consists of 13 residues. V lost 6 bases to trimming and J lost 0 bases, with 8 bases between them. Germline V CDR1 and CDR2: LNHNV, YYDKDF (reference sequence). CDR3: CATRQVMNTEAFF. The CDR3 DNA follows: TGTGCCACCAGACAGGTAATGAACACTGAAGCTTTCTTT. The full variable domain, rest sourced from reference TRBV15 and TRBJ1-1, is DAMVIQNPRYQVTQFGKPVTLSCSQTLNHNVMYWYQQKSSQAPKLLFHYYDKDFNNEADTPDNFQSRRPNTSFCFLDIRSPGLGDTAMYLCATRQVMNTEAFFGQGTRLTVV.

The CDR3 is CASSLEASGSLWNEQFF. The DNA for the CDR3 is TGTGCCAGCAGCTTAGAGGCTAGCGGGAGCTTGTGGAATGAGCAGTTCTTC. This chain joins TRBV7-8 and TRBJ2-1; TRBD2 aligns across 10 bases. This CDR3 has 17 residues. Per the germline V gene, CDR1 is SGHVS and CDR2 is FQNEAQ. The V and J ends lost 1 base and 7 bases, in that order; junction bases with no gene match: 10.

This rearrangement joins TRBV19 to TRBJ2-7, with D perhaps matching TRBD1 (5 bases). Germline V gene data show CDR1 as LNHDA and CDR2 as SQIVND (reference sequence). Deletions cut 1 base from V and 4 bases from J, with 11 bases between. The CDR3 length is 14 residues. CDR3 sequence reads: CASSIGGRAYEQYF. CDR3 coding DNA: TGTGCCAGTAGTATAGGCGGCAGGGCTTACGAGCAGTACTTC.

This chain connects TRBV9 to TRBJ2-7; 8 bases line up with TRBD2. The V gene's germline CDR1 is SGDLS and CDR2 YYNGEE. V dropped 4 bases and J dropped 1; count of bases not matched to a gene: 7. The length of the CDR3 is 15 residues. The CDR3 DNA sequence: TGTGCCAGCAGCCAATCAGCGGGAGCTTCCTACGAGCAGTACTTC. Protein sequence: CASSQSAGASYEQYF.

The V call is TRBV19, the J call TRBJ2-1, with TRBD2 matching 10 bases. Germline CDR1 and CDR2: LNHDA and SQIVND (reference sequence). V lost 5 bases to trimming and J lost 13 bases; unmatched junction nucleotides: 14. This CDR3 has 15 amino acids. CDR3 residues: CASSRQREGPRGQFF. The CDR3 bases are TGTGCCAGTAGTCGACAGCGGGAGGGCCCTCGGGGACAGTTCTTC.

This chain joins TRBV4-2 and TRBJ2-3; 10 nucleotides match TRBD2. Germline lookup yields CDR1 LGHNA and CDR2 YNFKEQ. Trimming removed 8 bases from V and 1 base from J; junction bases left unmatched: 3. The CDR3 covers 14 residues. The CDR3 nucleotides are TGTGCCAGCTCCGGGACTAGCGGCACAGATACGCAGTATTTT. Translated: CASSGTSGTDTQYF.

The chain uses TRBV9 and TRBJ1-2; D gene ambiguous. The CDR3 extends over 14 amino acids. The germline CDR1 and CDR2 sequences are SGDLS and YYNGEE. Trimming stripped 0 bases from V and 7 bases from J, with 13 bases between. The chain's CDR3 is CASSVVLGEGGYTF. The CDR3 nucleotides are TGTGCCAGCAGCGTAGTTCTGGGAGAGGGTGGCTACACCTTC.

The V call is TRBV7-2, the J call TRBJ2-3, with 9 positions matching TRBD2. Germline trimming cut 4 bases from V and 2 bases from J; bases unmatched to any gene: 4. The V gene's germline CDR1 is SGHTA and CDR2 FQGNSA. This CDR3 region has 15 residues. The CDR3 region is CASSSGLANTDTQYF. CDR3 DNA: TGTGCCAGCAGCTCGGGACTAGCTAACACAGATACGCAGTATTTT.